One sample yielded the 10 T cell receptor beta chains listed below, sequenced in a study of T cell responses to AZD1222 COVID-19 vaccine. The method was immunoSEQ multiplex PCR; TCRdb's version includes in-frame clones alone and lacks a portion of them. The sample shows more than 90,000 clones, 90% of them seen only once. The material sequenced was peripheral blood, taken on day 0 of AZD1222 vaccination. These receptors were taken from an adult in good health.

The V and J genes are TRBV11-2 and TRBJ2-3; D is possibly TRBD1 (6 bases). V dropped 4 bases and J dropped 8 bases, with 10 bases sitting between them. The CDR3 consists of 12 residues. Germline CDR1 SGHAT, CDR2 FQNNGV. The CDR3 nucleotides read TGTGCCAGCAGCTCCGGACAGTTTACGCAGTATTTT. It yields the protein CASSSGQFTQYF.

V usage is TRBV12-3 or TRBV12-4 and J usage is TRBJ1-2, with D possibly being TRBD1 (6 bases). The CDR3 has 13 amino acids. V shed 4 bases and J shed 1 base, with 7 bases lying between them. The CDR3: CASSSRGNYGYTF. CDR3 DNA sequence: TGTGCCAGCAGTTCCAGGGGTAACTATGGCTACACCTTC.

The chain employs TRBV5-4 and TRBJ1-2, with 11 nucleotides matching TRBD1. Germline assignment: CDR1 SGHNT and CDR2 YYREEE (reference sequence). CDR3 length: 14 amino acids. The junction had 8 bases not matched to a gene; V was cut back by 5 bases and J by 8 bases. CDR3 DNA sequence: TGTGCCAGCAGGAGGACAGGGGGCGAGGGCGGCTACACCTTC. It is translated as CASRRTGGEGGYTF.

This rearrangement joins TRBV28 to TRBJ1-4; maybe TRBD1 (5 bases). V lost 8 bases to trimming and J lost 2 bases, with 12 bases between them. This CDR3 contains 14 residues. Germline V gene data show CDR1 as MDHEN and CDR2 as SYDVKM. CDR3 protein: CASCGGGTNEKLFF. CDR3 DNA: TGTGCCAGCTGTGGGGGGGGTACTAATGAAAAACTGTTTTTT.

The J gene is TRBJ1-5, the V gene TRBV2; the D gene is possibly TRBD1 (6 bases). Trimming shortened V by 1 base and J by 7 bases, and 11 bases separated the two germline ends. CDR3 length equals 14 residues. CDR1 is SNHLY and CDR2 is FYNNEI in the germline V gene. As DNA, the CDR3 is TGTGCCAGCAGTGAAGGCAGGGGCGGACAGCCCCAGCATTTT. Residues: CASSEGRGGQPQHF.

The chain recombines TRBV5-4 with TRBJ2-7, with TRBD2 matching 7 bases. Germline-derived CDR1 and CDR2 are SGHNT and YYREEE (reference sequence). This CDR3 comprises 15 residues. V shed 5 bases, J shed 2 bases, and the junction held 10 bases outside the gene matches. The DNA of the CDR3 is TGTGCCAGCAGTCTTGCGGGGGAGCCCGCCTACGAGCAGTACTTC. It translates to CASSLAGEPAYEQYF.

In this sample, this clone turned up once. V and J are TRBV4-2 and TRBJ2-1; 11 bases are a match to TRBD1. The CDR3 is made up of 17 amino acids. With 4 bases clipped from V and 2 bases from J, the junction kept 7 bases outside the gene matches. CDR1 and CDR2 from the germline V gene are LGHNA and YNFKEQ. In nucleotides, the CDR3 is TGTGCCAGCAGCCTCATGGTGGGACAGGGGGCCTACAATGAGCAGTTCTTC. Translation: CASSLMVGQGAYNEQFF.

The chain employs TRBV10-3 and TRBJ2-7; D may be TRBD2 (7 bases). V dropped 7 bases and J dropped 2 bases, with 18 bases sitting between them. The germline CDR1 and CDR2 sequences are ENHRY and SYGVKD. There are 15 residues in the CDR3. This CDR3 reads CAIKGGSQLAYEQYF. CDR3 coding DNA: TGTGCCATCAAGGGGGGGAGTCAGTTAGCCTACGAGCAGTACTTC.

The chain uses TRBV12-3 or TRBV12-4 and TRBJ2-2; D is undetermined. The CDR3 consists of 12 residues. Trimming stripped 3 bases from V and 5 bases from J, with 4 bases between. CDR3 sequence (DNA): TGTGCCAGCAGTTTGTTGACCGGGGAGCTGTTTTTT. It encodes CASSLLTGELFF.

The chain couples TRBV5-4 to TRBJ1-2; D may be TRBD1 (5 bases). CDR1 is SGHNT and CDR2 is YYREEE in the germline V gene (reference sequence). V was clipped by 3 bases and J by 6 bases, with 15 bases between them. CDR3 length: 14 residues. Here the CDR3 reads CASSYQGGADGYTF. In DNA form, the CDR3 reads TGTGCCAGCAGCTACCAGGGTGGGGCTGATGGCTACACCTTC.